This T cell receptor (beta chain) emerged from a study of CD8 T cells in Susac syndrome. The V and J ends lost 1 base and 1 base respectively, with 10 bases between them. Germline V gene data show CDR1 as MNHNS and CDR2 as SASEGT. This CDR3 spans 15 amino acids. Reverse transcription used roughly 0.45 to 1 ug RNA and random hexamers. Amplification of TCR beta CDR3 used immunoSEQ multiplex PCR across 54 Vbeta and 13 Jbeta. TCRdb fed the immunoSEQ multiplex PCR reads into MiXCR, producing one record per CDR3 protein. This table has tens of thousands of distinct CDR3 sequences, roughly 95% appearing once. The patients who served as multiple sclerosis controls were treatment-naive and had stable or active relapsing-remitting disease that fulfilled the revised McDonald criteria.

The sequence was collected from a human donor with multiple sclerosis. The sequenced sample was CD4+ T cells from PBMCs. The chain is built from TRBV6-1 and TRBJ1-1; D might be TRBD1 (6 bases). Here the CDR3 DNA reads TGTGCCAGCAGTGAAGTGACAGGAGGGAACACTGAAGCTTTCTTT. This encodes CASSEVTGGNTEAFF.